One and the same sample provided the 29 T cell receptor beta chains below, sequenced in a study of cytomegalovirus exposure and HLA in healthy donors. PCR amplification relied on 60 Vbeta primers (plus 13 Jbeta primers). Assay used: immunoSEQ multiplex PCR; TCRdb lists only in-frame clones, some missing. The sample lists about 190,000 clones; 70% to 80% were seen once. The sequenced material came from PBMCs. Receptors were obtained from a woman in her twenties or thirties in good health and CMV-seropositive.

Points on this clone: At one end, the junction sequence differs from germline, possibly due to a read error. This chain connects TRBV5-6 to TRBJ2-7, with D possibly TRBD2 on 6 matching bases. There are 13 residues in the CDR3. Per the germline V gene, CDR1 is SGHDT and CDR2 is YYEEEE. CDR3 loop: CASSSPVPRLELF. CDR3 sequence (DNA): TGTGCCAGCAGCTCGCCCGTCCCCCGACTAGAGCTCTTC.

The gene calls are TRBV30 and TRBJ2-2; 11 nucleotides line up with TRBD2. Looked up from germline, CDR1 is GTSNPN and CDR2 is SVGIG (reference sequence). V dropped 8 bases and J dropped 3; count of bases not matched to a gene: 11. This CDR3 is 16 amino acids long. CDR3: CAGGNIAGGYTGELFF. CDR3 coding DNA: TGTGCCGGGGGCAATATAGCGGGAGGGTACACCGGGGAGCTGTTTTTT.

This chain connects TRBV18 to TRBJ1-4; D is undetermined. Germline V CDR1 and CDR2: KGHSH, LQKENI. The CDR3 loop spans 15 amino acids. V lost 3 bases to trimming and J lost 3 bases, with 11 bases between them. The CDR3: CASSPPTGSNEKLFF. Written as DNA, the CDR3 is TGTGCCAGCTCACCTCCAACGGGGTCTAATGAAAAACTGTTTTTT. Supplemented by reference TRBV18 and TRBJ1-4, the full variable domain reads NAGVMQNPRHLVRRRGQEARLRCSPMKGHSHVYWYRQLPEEGLKFMVYLQKENIIDESGMPKERFSAEFPKEGPSILRIQQVVRGDSAAYFCASSPPTGSNEKLFFGSGTQLSVL.

The V gene is TRBV5-6, the J gene TRBJ2-7; D is unresolved. V lost 5 bases and J 4 bases, leaving 16 bases between the germline ends. The CDR3 totals 14 residues. Germline V gives CDR1 SGHDT, CDR2 YYEEEE. The CDR3 loop is CASSFSQSDYEQYF. The CDR3, as DNA: TGTGCCAGCAGTTTCTCCCAGAGCGATTACGAGCAGTACTTC.

The chain links TRBV6-5 to TRBJ2-5; 7 nucleotides match TRBD1. The J call may be incorrect, as the DNA end agrees better with TRBJ2-7. CDR3 length: 16 amino acids. CDR1 is MNHEY, CDR2 SVGAGI, per germline. Here the CDR3 reads CASSYSLQGLSYEQYF. The CDR3 DNA reads as TGTGCCAGCAGTTACTCGTTACAGGGGCTCTCCTACGAGCAGTACTTC.

This clone was detected only once. The chain uses TRBV14 and TRBJ1-2; weak D call: TRBD1 (5 bases). The germline V and J ends were trimmed by 1 base and 4 bases, with 13 bases remaining between them. The CDR3 loop spans 15 amino acids. Germline V CDR1 and CDR2: SGHDN, FVKESK. In nucleotides, the CDR3 is TGTGCCAGCAGCCAAGCCCAGGGCTCTGGCTATGGCTACACCTTC. Its protein is CASSQAQGSGYGYTF.

The CDR3 protein is CASSPATPGNSPLHF. The CDR3 bases are TGTGCCAGCAGCCCCGCAACACCAGGGAATTCACCCCTCCACTTT. This sequence joins TRBV4-2 and TRBJ1-6; D perhaps matches TRBD1 (5 bases). Trimming cost V 4 bases and J 7 bases, with 14 bases left between them. This CDR3 spans 15 amino acids. CDR1 is LGHNA, CDR2 YNFKEQ, per germline.

V usage is TRBV11-3 and J usage is TRBJ1-2, with 7 positions matching TRBD1. The CDR3 is 17 residues long. V gave up 0 bases and J gave up 7 bases; unmatched junction bases: 14. Germline CDR1 is SGHNT and CDR2 is YENEEA. The CDR3 coding sequence is TGTGCCAGCAGCTTAGATTACTACGACAGGGAAGCGGGTGGCTACACCTTC. The encoded protein is CASSLDYYDREAGGYTF.

The chain joins TRBV27 to TRBJ2-2, with 7 bases that match TRBD1. CDR1 is MNHEY, CDR2 SMNVEV, per germline (reference sequence). Trimming at V came to 5 bases and at J to 6 bases, leaving 3 bases not matched to a gene. The CDR3 extends over 13 amino acids. For the CDR3, the DNA is TGTGCCAGCAGTCTTCAGGGGGCCGGGGAGCTGTTTTTT. Translating it yields CASSLQGAGELFF.

This chain uses TRBV6-4 with TRBJ1-1, with no clear D. The V end lost 4 bases, the J end lost 4 bases, and 13 bases lay between the germline ends. Germline V lookup: CDR1 MRHNA, CDR2 SNTAGT. The CDR3 has 14 amino acids. The CDR3 DNA follows: TGTGCCAGCAGTGCAGAGGGCCAGGTCACTGAAGCTTTCTTT. It codes for CASSAEGQVTEAFF.

This chain links TRBV7-3 with TRBJ2-5; the match to TRBD1 covers 9 bases. CDR1 SGHTA and CDR2 FQGTGA come from the germline V gene. V shed 2 bases, J shed 5 bases, and the junction held 9 bases outside the gene matches. The CDR3 is made up of 16 amino acids. CDR3 sequence reads: CASSLAGQGVVETQYF. The CDR3 DNA sequence: TGTGCCAGCAGCTTAGCGGGACAGGGAGTCGTGGAGACCCAGTACTTC. The full variable domain, rest sourced from reference TRBV7-3 and TRBJ2-5, is GAGVSQTPSNKVTEKGKYVELRCDPISGHTALYWYRQSLGQGPEFLIYFQGTGAADDSGLPNDRFFAVRPEGSVSTLKIQRTERGDSAVYLCASSLAGQGVVETQYFGPGTRLLVL.

J is TRBJ2-3 and V is TRBV2; the D gene is possibly TRBD1 (6 bases). The CDR3 length is 18 residues. Per germline, CDR1 SNHLY and CDR2 FYNNEI. V lost 7 bases to trimming and J lost 0 bases, with 23 bases between them. The CDR3 DNA sequence: TGTGCCAGCAACTCCAACCTCCAGGGGACCCCTAGCACAGATACGCAGTATTTT. Encoded protein: CASNSNLQGTPSTDTQYF.

Only a few counts were recorded for this clone. Other nucleotide sequences from this sample produce the same CDR3. The V call is TRBV6-4, the J call TRBJ2-3; 8 bases are a match to TRBD1. Germline V CDR1 and CDR2: MRHNA, SNTAGT. The CDR3 totals 14 residues. V dropped 3 bases and J dropped 2; count of bases not matched to a gene: 1. CDR3 DNA: TGTGCCAGCAGTGAACAGGGGGACACAGATACGCAGTATTTT. As protein: CASSEQGDTDTQYF.

The chain couples TRBV2 to TRBJ1-4; TRBD1 matches at 9 bases. The CDR3 consists of 15 residues. V shed 5 bases and J 8 bases; nucleotides not matched to a gene: 9. The germline CDR1 and CDR2 sequences are SNHLY and FYNNEI. The CDR3, as DNA: TGTGCCAGCAGTCCCGGTGGGACAGGGAAAGAAAAACTGTTTTTT. The encoded protein is CASSPGGTGKEKLFF.

To note about this clone: Other DNA variants within this sample encode the same CDR3. The chain links TRBV6-5 to TRBJ1-2, with unresolved D. V lost 5 bases and J lost 4, with 8 bases in between. The CDR3 covers 12 residues. Germline V lookup: CDR1 MNHEY, CDR2 SVGAGI. DNA for the CDR3: TGTGCCAGCAGTCGGGGTACCTATGGCTACACCTTC. Its protein is CASSRGTYGYTF.

The V call is TRBV5-1, the J call TRBJ2-7; D ambiguous. Germline lookup yields CDR1 SGHRS and CDR2 YFSETQ. V lost 4 bases and J lost 3, with 14 bases in between. This CDR3 comprises 14 residues. CDR3 protein: CASSVGGVLYEQYF. DNA for the CDR3: TGCGCCAGCAGCGTCGGCGGAGTTCTCTACGAGCAGTACTTC.

The genes are TRBV18 and TRBJ2-1; tentatively, D is TRBD2 (5 bases). CDR1 is KGHSH and CDR2 is LQKENI in the germline V gene. The CDR3 length is 12 residues. Between the trimmed V and J ends, which lost 2 bases and 8 bases, there was a span of 7 bases. In DNA, the CDR3 is TGTGCCAGCTCACCATCTAGCTATGAGCAGTTCTTC. Protein product: CASSPSSYEQFF.

With respect to this clone: A junction end diverges from the germline sequence, so it may reflect a read error. V and J are TRBV11-2 and TRBJ2-1; 8 bases align to TRBD2. Germline V CDR1 and CDR2: SGHAT, FQNNGV. The CDR3 consists of 13 residues. Here the CDR3 DNA reads TGTGCCAGCAGCTTAGATCGGCACGGGAGGGGAGTCTTC. Translated, it gives CASSLDRHGRGVF.

The chain employs TRBV28 and TRBJ1-5, with D uncertain. Germline CDR1 is MDHEN and CDR2 is SYDVKM. V was shortened by 7 bases and J by 3 bases, with 7 bases between the two germline ends. The CDR3 spans 12 residues. CDR3 DNA: TGTGCCAGCACAACTACCAATCAGCCCCAGCATTTT. The encoded protein is CASTTTNQPQHF.

This clone was recorded only once. This chain joins TRBV28 and TRBJ1-5, with a tentative D call TRBD1 (5 bases). Trimming removed 4 bases from V and 1 base from J, with 11 bases in between. The germline CDR1 and CDR2 sequences are MDHEN and SYDVKM. This CDR3 has 15 amino acids. This CDR3 reads CASSWGGSSNQPQHF. The CDR3 DNA is TGTGCCAGCAGTTGGGGGGGTTCCAGCAATCAGCCCCAGCATTTT. The whole variable domain, filled in from reference TRBV28 and TRBJ1-5, reads DVKVTQSSRYLVKRTGEKVFLECVQDMDHENMFWYRQDPGLGLRLIYFSYDVKMKEKGDIPEGYSVSREKKERFSLILESASTNQTSMYLCASSWGGSSNQPQHFGDGTRLSIL.

This clone has a single count. J is TRBJ1-2 and V is TRBV30; D perhaps matches TRBD1 (6 bases). The V gene's germline CDR1 is GTSNPN and CDR2 SVGIG (reference sequence). The CDR3 runs 14 residues. Deletions cut 0 bases from V and 8 bases from J, with 16 bases between. The CDR3 spells CAWSVRGGAGGYTF. The CDR3 nucleotides are TGTGCCTGGAGTGTACGAGGGGGGGCCGGGGGCTACACCTTC.

The rearrangement joins TRBV7-3 to TRBJ2-2, with D uncertain. Germline assignment: CDR1 SGHTA and CDR2 FQGTGA. V was clipped by 5 bases and J by 1 base, with 5 bases between them. The CDR3 runs 13 residues. The CDR3 region is CASSRVNTGELFF. CDR3 in DNA: TGTGCCAGCAGCCGAGTGAACACCGGGGAGCTGTTTTTT. The full variable domain, in which reference TRBV7-3 and TRBJ2-2 provide the parts outside the CDR3, is GAGVSQTPSNKVTEKGKYVELRCDPISGHTALYWYRQSLGQGPEFLIYFQGTGAADDSGLPNDRFFAVRPEGSVSTLKIQRTERGDSAVYLCASSRVNTGELFFGEGSRLTVL.

The J gene is TRBJ2-6, the V gene TRBV7-9; D is ambiguous. V was trimmed by 6 bases and J by 0 bases, leaving 15 bases between them. CDR1 SEHNR and CDR2 FQNEAQ come from the germline V gene (reference sequence). The CDR3 loop spans 17 amino acids. The CDR3 sequence: CASSSVGPHSGANVLTF. DNA for the CDR3: TGTGCCAGCAGTTCAGTTGGGCCCCACTCTGGGGCCAACGTCCTGACTTTC.

This chain links TRBV28 with TRBJ2-7, with 10 bases identical to TRBD1. CDR3 size: 14 residues. Germline CDR1 MDHEN, CDR2 SYDVKM. V gave up 8 bases and J gave up 0 bases; unmatched junction bases: 4. CDR3 nucleotide sequence: TGTGCCAGCGGCTGGACAGGGGGCTCCTACGAGCAGTACTTC. This encodes CASGWTGGSYEQYF.

This sequence joins TRBV4-2 and TRBJ2-3, with D perhaps TRBD2 (6 bases). Trimming left V 4 bases short and J 3 bases short, with 23 bases between. The CDR3 runs 18 residues. From germline, CDR1 is LGHNA and CDR2 YNFKEQ. For the CDR3, the DNA is TGTGCCAGCAGCCCCCGCTACGACGGGAGAGAGGGGACAGATACGCAGTATTTT. Encoded protein: CASSPRYDGREGTDTQYF.

This clone appeared a few times. The chain has TRBV4-1 and TRBJ2-7; tentative D call: TRBD1 (5 bases). Germline V CDR1 and CDR2: MGHRA, YSYEKL. There are 14 residues in the CDR3. Trimming took off 0 bases at V and 7 bases at J, with 13 bases between the two ends. The CDR3 protein is CASSQEGAGSEQYF. CDR3 DNA sequence: TGCGCCAGCAGCCAAGAAGGGGCTGGGTCTGAGCAGTACTTC.

This chain connects TRBV6-4 to TRBJ2-3; D call uncertain. The CDR3 has 14 amino acids. V lost 3 bases, J lost 5 bases, and 12 bases lay in between. Germline lookup yields CDR1 MRHNA and CDR2 SNTAGT. The DNA of the CDR3 is TGTGCCAGCAGTGAAAGGCTAGAATTAGATACGCAGTATTTT. This sequence encodes CASSERLELDTQYF.

The J gene is TRBJ1-3, the V gene TRBV2; D may be TRBD1 (5 bases). This CDR3 is 14 amino acids long. Between the trimmed V and J ends, which lost 4 bases and 2 bases, there was a span of 9 bases. Germline V CDR1 and CDR2: SNHLY, FYNNEI. As DNA, the CDR3 is TGTGCCAGCAGTGTGGGACTAACTGGAAACACCATATATTTT. It encodes CASSVGLTGNTIYF.

The DNA for the CDR3 is TGTGCCAGCAAATCAGACTACGAGCAGTACTTC. Translating it yields CASKSDYEQYF. The rearrangement links TRBV28 to TRBJ2-7, with D uncertain. In germline, CDR1 is MDHEN, CDR2 SYDVKM. The CDR3 length is 11 residues. V shed 7 bases and J shed 3 bases, with 7 bases lying between them.